The T cell receptor beta chain described here comes from a study of OX40 agonist ivuxolimab in advanced cancers. Study background: Dose-escalation patients were diagnosed with hepatocellular carcinoma, melanoma, renal cell cancer or head and neck cancer.

Comment on this clone: Its cognate antigen is unknown.

Study-level points and caveats: Among patients with partial responses at 0.1-3.0 mg/kg, clonal expansion was among the lowest. No antigen was identified for the clonally expanded peripheral T cells.

Trimming cost V 2 bases and J 4 bases; bases outside gene matches: 10. CDR1 and CDR2 from the germline V gene are SGHRS and YFSETQ. The CDR3 length is 16 residues. Blood draws occurred at baseline, cycle 4 day 1, and cycle 7 day 1. Using immunoSEQ multiplex PCR, the repertoire was profiled, and TCRdb retains in-frame clones only, with some absent. The table lists tens of thousands of clones, about four fifths of them singletons. Here the sequenced sample was CD4+ or CD8+ T cells sorted from blood, taken in a trial of the OX40 agonist ivuxolimab. This TCR derives from an adult with an advanced solid tumor such as melanoma, head and neck, liver or kidney cancer. The gene calls are TRBV5-1 and TRBJ2-3; TRBD1 matches 7 bases. This CDR3 reads CASSLGGTHGADTQYF. For the CDR3, the DNA is TGCGCCAGCAGCTTAGGGGGCACCCATGGCGCAGATACGCAGTATTTT.